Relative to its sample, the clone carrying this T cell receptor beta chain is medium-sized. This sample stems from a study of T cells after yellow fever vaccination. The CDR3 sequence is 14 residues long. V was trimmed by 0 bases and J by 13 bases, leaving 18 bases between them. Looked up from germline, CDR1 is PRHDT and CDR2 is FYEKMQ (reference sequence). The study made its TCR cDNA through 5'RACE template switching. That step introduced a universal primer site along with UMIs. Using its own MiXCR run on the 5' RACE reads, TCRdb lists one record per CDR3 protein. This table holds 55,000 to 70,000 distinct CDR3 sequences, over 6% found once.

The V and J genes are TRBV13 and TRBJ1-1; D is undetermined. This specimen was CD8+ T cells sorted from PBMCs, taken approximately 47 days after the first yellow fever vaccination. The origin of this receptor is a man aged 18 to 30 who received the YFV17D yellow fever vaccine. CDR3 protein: CASSLGLMRRVDFF. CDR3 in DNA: TGTGCCAGCAGCTTAGGCCTAATGAGGAGGGTCGATTTCTTT.